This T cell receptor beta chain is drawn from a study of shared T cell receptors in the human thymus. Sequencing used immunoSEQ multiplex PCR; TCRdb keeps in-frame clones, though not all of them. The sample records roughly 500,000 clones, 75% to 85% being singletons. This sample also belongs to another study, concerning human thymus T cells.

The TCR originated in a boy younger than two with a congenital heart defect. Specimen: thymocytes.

CDR3: CASSMRRASNQPQHF. In DNA, the CDR3 is TGTGCCAGTAGTATGAGGAGGGCCAGCAATCAGCCCCAGCATTTT. The chain combines TRBV19 with TRBJ1-5; D gene ambiguous. CDR1 LNHDA and CDR2 SQIVND come from the germline V gene (reference sequence). V was trimmed by 3 bases and J by 1 base, leaving 10 bases between them. The CDR3 has 15 amino acids. The whole variable domain, remainder taken from reference TRBV19 and TRBJ1-5, is DGGITQSPKYLFRKEGQNVTLSCEQNLNHDAMYWYRQDPGQGLRLIYYSQIVNDFQKGDIAEGYSVSREKKESFPLTVTSAQKNPTAFYLCASSMRRASNQPQHFGDGTRLSIL.